This TCR beta chain was sequenced for a study of cytomegalovirus exposure and HLA in healthy donors. In the study overall: Early release data held tens of millions of unique TCRs from HLA-typed donors.

Notes on this clone: Its cognate antigen is unknown.

Study-level findings and limits: After further analysis at a later stage, roughly 16,000 TCR beta sequences were associated with HLA alleles at 0.05 false discovery rate.

Primers: 60 Vbeta forward and 13 Jbeta reverse. Measured with immunoSEQ multiplex PCR; TCRdb has only the in-frame clones, and not every one. The sample has about 200,000 clones, 80% to 90% seen once. This sequence originates from a woman in her 30s in good health and CMV-seronegative. The sequenced sample consisted of PBMCs.

CDR3 sequence: CASSPGTSGRANTGELFF. In DNA, the CDR3 is TGCGCCAGCAGCCCGGGGACTAGCGGGAGGGCGAACACCGGGGAGCTGTTTTTT. The chain has TRBV5-1 and TRBJ2-2; 16 bases map to TRBD2. This CDR3 is 18 amino acids long. V was clipped by 4 bases and J by 0 bases; unmatched bases: 3. Per germline, CDR1 SGHRS and CDR2 YFSETQ.